This TCR beta chain was profiled in a study of blood T cells in healthy people across ages. Study results and limitations: Age showed a roughly linear inverse relationship with TCR beta diversity per million T cells.

Using a J-beta primer mix together with a sample-barcoded 5' primer, a second PCR was run for about 6 to 11 cycles. The template-switch adaptor, which had 12 random nucleotides, put a tag on each cDNA molecule. From the 5' RACE reads, TCRdb called clonotypes with MiXCR, one entry per CDR3 protein. In the table there are about 1.8 million distinct CDR3 sequences, just under 50% of which are singletons. This clonotype has a handful of counts. The antigen remains undetermined. Extraction yielded at least 5 micrograms of total RNA per sample. Deletions cut 6 bases from V and 1 base from J, with 13 bases between. The length of the CDR3 is 14 residues. CDR1 is MNHNY, CDR2 SVGAGI, per germline (reference sequence).

The sequenced sample was blood. The source of this sequence is a woman between 35 and 50 years old in good health. The genes are TRBV6-6 and TRBJ2-7, with D possibly TRBD1 on 6 matching bases. CDR3 coding DNA: TGTGCCAGCAGGAACAGCAGGGGATCCTACGAGCAGTACTTC. Translating it yields CASRNSRGSYEQYF.